Reported below is one TCR beta chain. The antigen is not known. This sample is part of a study of post-analysis software for immune sequencing data. Study-level points and caveats: Roughly five TRBV segments were more frequent in patients than controls; TRBV5-6, TRBV5-1 and TRBV20-1 belonged to this group. Under F measure analysis, samples from one preparation batch co-clustered strongly. Compared against controls, patients with multiple sclerosis displayed significantly lower normalized Chao1 diversity.

This CDR3 comprises 15 residues. In germline, CDR1 is DFQATT, CDR2 SNEGSKA (reference sequence). V was shortened by 3 bases and J by 3 bases, with 15 bases between the two germline ends. Prepared libraries of TCR beta cDNA carried unique molecular identifiers. TCRdb independently ran MiXCR on the PCR reads; one entry per CDR3 protein. The sample comprises around 700,000 distinct CDR3 sequences, around 64% of which are singletons, and over 9% rests with the top ten. This TCR derives from a girl aged 2-10 years with multiple sclerosis. Sequencing used blood. The V gene is TRBV20-1, the J gene TRBJ2-4, with unresolved D. The chain's CDR3 is CSARVLGSDKNIQYF. CDR3 in DNA: TGCAGTGCTAGGGTGTTGGGGTCGGACAAAAACATTCAGTACTTC.